The 8 T cell receptor beta chains presented below share a single source sample, sequenced in a study of cytomegalovirus exposure and HLA in healthy donors. The PCR contained 60 Vbeta and 13 Jbeta primers. Assay used: immunoSEQ multiplex PCR; TCRdb lists only in-frame clones, some missing. The data hold 95,000 to 130,000 clones, with approximately 81% observed a single time. The sequencing sample was made of PBMCs. The receptors derive from a woman aged 30 to 39 in good health and CMV-seronegative.

The chain joins TRBV7-6 to TRBJ2-7, with D possibly being TRBD1 (5 bases). CDR1 SGHVS and CDR2 FNYEAQ come from the germline V gene. CDR3 length: 17 residues. Trimming left V 1 base short and J 5 bases short, with 21 bases between. The CDR3 DNA is TGTGCCAGCAGCTTAGGCCCCAGGGCCTCCGGAGCGAACGAGCAGTACTTC. It yields the protein CASSLGPRASGANEQYF.

The gene calls are TRBV10-1 and TRBJ2-7; the D gene is possibly TRBD1 (7 bases). Trimming removed 6 bases at V and 5 bases at J, with 23 bases between. Germline assignment: CDR1 WNHNN and CDR2 SYGVQD (reference sequence). The CDR3 spans 16 residues. The DNA for the CDR3 is TGCGCCAGCAGCGCGCCAAACACAGGGGAGGTCCACGAGCAGTACTTC. It translates to CASSAPNTGEVHEQYF.

This clone has just a few counts. The V and J genes are TRBV28 and TRBJ2-2, with 9 positions matching TRBD1. From germline, CDR1 is MDHEN and CDR2 SYDVKM. J lost 8 bases, V lost 7 bases, and 8 bases had no gene match. CDR3 size: 14 residues. Here the CDR3 DNA reads TGTGCCAGCACCACACAGGGGGCGTTTGGGGAGCTGTTTTTT. It specifies CASTTQGAFGELFF.

The chain combines TRBV4-1 with TRBJ2-7; TRBD1 matches 10 bases. The trim removed 5 bases at V and 0 bases at J, leaving 4 bases unmatched. The CDR3 length is 15 residues. Germline V gives CDR1 MGHRA, CDR2 YSYEKL. The CDR3 is CASSLGQGPSYEQYF. CDR3 sequence (DNA): TGCGCCAGCAGCTTGGGACAGGGGCCCTCCTACGAGCAGTACTTC.

The rearrangement links TRBV19 to TRBJ2-7, with D perhaps TRBD1 (7 bases). V was shortened by 3 bases and J by 6 bases, with 15 bases between the two germline ends. The CDR3 sequence is 14 residues long. The germline gives CDR1 LNHDA, CDR2 SQIVND (reference sequence). The CDR3 DNA follows: TGTGCCAGTAGTATCGGGGGCCACAGGGGCGAGCAGTACTTC. This codes for CASSIGGHRGEQYF.

V usage is TRBV28 and J usage is TRBJ1-2; D is undetermined. This CDR3 has 14 amino acids. V was shortened by 6 bases and J by 8 bases, with 19 bases between the two germline ends. Germline V gene lookup returns CDR1 MDHEN and CDR2 SYDVKM. CDR3 sequence: CASSSPILGGGYTF. The CDR3 DNA follows: TGTGCCAGCAGCTCTCCTATTCTCGGAGGAGGCTACACCTTC.

The V gene is TRBV11-2, the J gene TRBJ2-6; 9 nucleotides match TRBD1. Germline lookup yields CDR1 SGHAT and CDR2 FQNNGV. V lost 5 bases to trimming and J lost 2 bases; unmatched junction nucleotides: 13. There are 19 residues in the CDR3. The CDR3 DNA reads TGTGCCAGCAGCCCCACCCCTGGGGACAGGGAGACTGGGGCCAACGTCCTGACTTTC. Its protein is CASSPTPGDRETGANVLTF.

This chain connects TRBV7-9 to TRBJ2-3, with 12 bases identical to TRBD2. Per germline, CDR1 SEHNR and CDR2 FQNEAQ (reference sequence). V trimming: 4 bases; J trimming: 5 bases; junction bases outside the gene matches: 7. This CDR3 spans 16 amino acids. CDR3 sequence: CASSSTSGRVGDTQYF. The DNA for the CDR3 is TGTGCCAGCAGCTCGACTAGCGGGAGAGTAGGAGATACGCAGTATTTT.